This TCR beta chain was obtained from a study of cytomegalovirus exposure and HLA in healthy donors. Study-wide points: Earlier findings revealed that most TCR beta V segments proved productive either about 90% or about 30% of the time.

V lost 3 bases to trimming and J lost 1 base; unmatched junction nucleotides: 2. CDR3 length: 15 residues. Germline lookup yields CDR1 LNHNV and CDR2 YYDKDF (reference sequence). Notes on this clone: Its cognate antigen is unknown.

The PCR used 60 Vbeta and 13 Jbeta primers. Clones were sequenced by immunoSEQ multiplex PCR, and TCRdb holds only the in-frame ones, with some missing. The repertoire holds around 150,000 clones, with around 90% as singletons. The sequence derives from a young woman in good health and CMV-seronegative. Sequenced material: PBMCs. The chain has TRBV15 and TRBJ1-1; 10 bases agree with TRBD1. CDR3 sequence reads: CATSRDRGANTEAFF. Written as DNA, the CDR3 is TGTGCCACCAGCAGGGACAGGGGGGCGAACACTGAAGCTTTCTTT.